Shown below are 2 T cell receptor beta chains from a single sample sequenced in a study of blood T cell repertoires in COVID-19. Repertoires were generated with immunoSEQ multiplex PCR, while TCRdb's copy carries only in-frame clones and drops some. The sample has over 200,000 clones, about 85% seen once. The sequencing sample was made of PBMCs or T cells enriched from blood (not recorded which). The receptors shown here come from a man aged 25-40 years who had recovered from COVID-19.

This clone was observed a handful of times. V and J are TRBV6-5 and TRBJ1-1; D is ambiguous. Germline values: CDR1 MNHEY, CDR2 SVGAGI. Trimming left V 2 bases short and J 1 base short, with 5 bases between. The CDR3 covers 13 residues. CDR3 loop: CASSYARNTEAFF. The CDR3 DNA sequence: TGTGCCAGCAGTTACGCGAGGAACACTGAAGCTTTCTTT.

The chain uses TRBV5-8 and TRBJ2-5; 8 bases agree with TRBD1. Germline V gene sequence: CDR1 SGHTS, CDR2 YDEGEE. V dropped 1 base and J dropped 5; count of bases not matched to a gene: 7. The CDR3 spans 15 residues. This chain's CDR3 is CASSLPGGTRETQYF. The CDR3, as DNA: TGTGCCAGCAGCTTGCCAGGGGGCACTCGGGAGACCCAGTACTTC.